This passage covers 30 T cell receptor beta chains from one sample sequenced in a study of cytomegalovirus exposure and HLA in healthy donors. The PCR used 60 Vbeta and 13 Jbeta primers. Assay: immunoSEQ multiplex PCR; the TCRdb copy retains only in-frame clones and omits some. The table records some 160,000 clones, approximately 82% of them present only once. Sequencing was done on a sample of PBMCs. The receptors here all came from a male donor in good health and CMV-seronegative.

The gene calls are TRBV15 and TRBJ2-1; 9 nucleotides align to TRBD2. Germline assignment: CDR1 LNHNV and CDR2 YYDKDF (reference sequence). The CDR3 sequence is 16 residues long. Trimming took 0 bases from V and 8 from J; bases not matched to a gene: 8. CDR3 amino acids: CATSRDGSGSMDEQFF. The CDR3 bases are TGTGCCACCAGCAGAGATGGTAGCGGGAGTATGGATGAGCAGTTCTTC.

This chain uses TRBV19 with TRBJ1-6, with 11 bases identical to TRBD1. The germline V gene has CDR1 LNHDA and CDR2 SQIVND (reference sequence). The CDR3 is 14 residues long. With V trimmed by 11 bases and J by 7 bases, 7 bases remained unmatched. The CDR3 coding sequence is TGTGCCGGCTACCGGGACAGGGGGAATTCACCCCTCCACTTT. Translation gives CAGYRDRGNSPLHF.

Notes on this clone: This CDR3 is also generated by other DNA sequences in the sample. The rearrangement joins TRBV5-4 to TRBJ2-7; tentatively, D is TRBD2 (5 bases). Germline V lookup: CDR1 SGHNT, CDR2 YYREEE (reference sequence). This CDR3 comprises 14 residues. V lost 1 base, J lost 0 bases, and 8 bases lay in between. CDR3 region: CASSLLGSSYEQYF. The CDR3, as DNA: TGTGCCAGCAGCTTGTTGGGGAGCTCCTACGAGCAGTACTTC.

The chain employs TRBV5-1 and TRBJ2-7; D gene uncertain. Deletions cut 1 base from V and 5 bases from J, with 4 bases between. CDR1 SGHRS and CDR2 YFSETQ come from the germline V gene. The CDR3 covers 11 residues. As DNA, the CDR3 is TGCGCCAGCAGCTTGAGCAACGAGCAGTACTTC. Translated: CASSLSNEQYF.

The rearrangement joins TRBV11-2 to TRBJ2-2; the D gene is possibly TRBD1 (5 bases). The V end was cut by 1 base, the J end by 5 bases, with 11 bases between. This CDR3 comprises 15 residues. Germline loops: CDR1 SGHAT, CDR2 FQNNGV. The CDR3 loop is CASSLARVGTGELFF. CDR3 DNA: TGTGCCAGCAGCTTAGCCAGGGTAGGAACCGGGGAGCTGTTTTTT.

The gene calls are TRBV5-8 and TRBJ2-6, with TRBD1 as a possible D gene (5 bases). V shed 4 bases and J shed 2 bases, with 10 bases lying between them. The germline CDR1 and CDR2 sequences are SGHTS and YDEGEE. This CDR3 spans 15 amino acids. The CDR3 spells CASSLRVAGANVLTF. CDR3 DNA sequence: TGTGCCAGCAGCCTCAGGGTGGCTGGGGCCAACGTCCTGACTTTC.

The chain has TRBV9 and TRBJ1-4, with 8 bases that match TRBD1. Per the germline V gene, CDR1 is SGDLS and CDR2 is YYNGEE. CDR3 length: 15 amino acids. With V trimmed by 4 bases and J by 7 bases, 9 bases remained unmatched. DNA of the CDR3: TGTGCCAGCAGCCCTTGGACAGGGTTGGGTGAAAAACTGTTTTTT. Amino acid sequence: CASSPWTGLGEKLFF.

The genes are TRBV27 and TRBJ1-3, with TRBD1 matching over 8 bases. The CDR3 contains 16 residues. In germline, CDR1 is MNHEY, CDR2 SMNVEV (reference sequence). With 4 bases clipped from V and 0 bases from J, the junction kept 5 bases outside the gene matches. CDR3 region: CASSSNRGNSGNTIYF. As DNA, the CDR3 is TGTGCCAGCAGTTCCAACAGGGGGAACTCTGGAAACACCATATATTTT.

The chain couples TRBV6-1 to TRBJ1-4; D remains unclear. V was pared by 3 bases and J by 8 bases, with 13 bases between. The CDR3 sequence is 14 residues long. Per germline, CDR1 MNHNS and CDR2 SASEGT. The CDR3 DNA follows: TGTGCCAGCAGTGACCCGGACCGGGAGGAAAAACTGTTTTTT. Amino acid sequence: CASSDPDREEKLFF.

The CDR3 region is CASSLAQQGSTGELFF. In DNA form, the CDR3 reads TGCGCCAGCAGCTTGGCCCAACAGGGCTCCACCGGGGAGCTGTTTTTT. The chain joins TRBV5-1 to TRBJ2-2; perhaps TRBD1 as D (6 bases). This CDR3 has 16 residues. The V gene's germline CDR1 is SGHRS and CDR2 YFSETQ. The V end lost 0 bases, the J end lost 4 bases, and 13 bases lay between the germline ends.

The chain couples TRBV29-1 to TRBJ2-7; 7 bases are shared with TRBD1. The CDR3 is 13 amino acids. The ends lost 4 bases at V and 7 bases at J; junction bases unmatched: 10. Germline-derived CDR1 and CDR2 are SQVTM and ANQGSEA. CDR3 bases: TGCAGCGTTGCCAAAGACAGGGTGGAAGAGCAGTACTTC. It encodes CSVAKDRVEEQYF.

This sequence joins TRBV5-1 and TRBJ1-1; D is uncertain. This CDR3 spans 13 amino acids. Between the trimmed V and J ends, which lost 7 bases and 1 base, there was a span of 11 bases. Germline V gene lookup returns CDR1 SGHRS and CDR2 YFSETQ. The CDR3 region is CASRAGENTEAFF. In DNA form, the CDR3 reads TGCGCCAGCCGTGCCGGGGAGAACACTGAAGCTTTCTTT.

The genes are TRBV2 and TRBJ2-7; 8 bases match TRBD2. Trimming took 1 base from V and 3 from J; bases not matched to a gene: 8. The V gene's germline CDR1 is SNHLY and CDR2 FYNNEI. CDR3 length: 16 residues. The CDR3 reads CASSEVGSGTVYEQYF. The CDR3 nucleotides are TGTGCCAGCAGTGAAGTGGGTAGCGGGACGGTCTACGAGCAGTACTTC. Full variable domain (missing parts from reference TRBV2 and TRBJ2-7): EPEVTQTPSHQVTQMGQEVILRCVPISNHLYFYWYRQILGQKVEFLVSFYNNEISEKSEIFDDQFSVERPDGSNFTLKIRSTKLEDSAMYFCASSEVGSGTVYEQYFGPGTRLTVT.

The J gene is TRBJ2-3, the V gene TRBV19; TRBD2 matches 7 bases. Per the germline V gene, CDR1 is LNHDA and CDR2 is SQIVND (reference sequence). The CDR3 is made up of 16 amino acids. Losses at the gene ends were 4 bases for V and 6 bases for J; bases not matched to a gene: 13. The CDR3 DNA reads TGTGCCAGTAGTACCGGGGAGGGCCCGGTCGGGGATACGCAGTATTTT. This sequence encodes CASSTGEGPVGDTQYF.

V and J are TRBV4-3 and TRBJ2-1; 7 bases are shared with TRBD2. Losses at the gene ends were 4 bases for V and 4 bases for J; bases not matched to a gene: 7. The CDR3 length is 15 residues. Germline CDR1 reads LGHNA; CDR2 reads YSLEER. The CDR3 sequence: CASSPRREGYNEQFF. The CDR3 nucleotides read TGCGCCAGCAGCCCACGCAGGGAGGGGTACAATGAGCAGTTCTTC.

The gene calls are TRBV5-4 and TRBJ1-2, with 7 bases fitting TRBD1. Germline CDR1 SGHNT, CDR2 YYREEE (reference sequence). Trimming cost V 7 bases and J 2 bases; bases outside gene matches: 8. The CDR3 runs to 14 residues. The CDR3 DNA reads TGTGCCAGCTTCATACAGGGACAGAACTATGGCTACACCTTC. Amino acid sequence: CASFIQGQNYGYTF.

The J gene is TRBJ2-2, the V gene TRBV6-1, with D possibly TRBD2 on 5 matching bases. V was cut by 6 bases and J by 3 bases, with 14 bases left in between. Per the germline V gene, CDR1 is MNHNS and CDR2 is SASEGT. This CDR3 has 15 residues. The CDR3 region is CASRTLLVYTGELFF. The CDR3 DNA reads as TGTGCCAGCAGGACACTACTAGTGTACACCGGGGAGCTGTTTTTT.

V usage is TRBV6-4 and J usage is TRBJ2-1; TRBD2 agrees at 9 bases. The CDR3 consists of 14 residues. The J segment lost 8 bases and the V segment lost 4 bases, leaving 6 bases of the junction unmatched. CDR1 is MRHNA, CDR2 SNTAGT, per germline. CDR3 in amino acids: CASSAGGRADEQFF. CDR3 coding DNA: TGTGCCAGCAGTGCCGGCGGGAGGGCCGATGAGCAGTTCTTC.

For the CDR3, the DNA is TGTGCCAGCAAGACGACGAGGGCCACAGATACGCAGTATTTT. Encoded protein: CASKTTRATDTQYF. V gene TRBV28 combines with J gene TRBJ2-3; TRBD2 is a possible D gene (5 bases). V lost 7 bases and J lost 2, with 13 bases in between. Germline CDR1 is MDHEN and CDR2 is SYDVKM. This CDR3 is built from 14 residues.

This clone was seen a single time. The J gene is TRBJ1-2, the V gene TRBV28; 8 bases are a match to TRBD1. The CDR3 covers 14 residues. Germline loops: CDR1 MDHEN, CDR2 SYDVKM. V was pared by 7 bases and J by 1 base, with 5 bases of the junction left unmatched. The CDR3 region is CASNTGGINYGYTF. The CDR3 nucleotides read TGTGCCAGCAATACAGGGGGGATTAACTATGGCTACACCTTC.

Notes on this clone: A read error may account for a junction end that differs from germline. The chain recombines TRBV5-6 with TRBJ2-7, with D perhaps matching TRBD1 (6 bases). Germline CDR1 reads SGHDT; CDR2 reads YYEEEE. The CDR3 is 14 amino acids. The CDR3 coding sequence is TGTGCCAGCAGTTTGGGGACAAGAACCTACGAGCAGTACTTC. Translation: CASSLGTRTYEQYF.

This chain links TRBV19 with TRBJ2-4; 10 nucleotides line up with TRBD1. V lost 3 bases to trimming and J lost 3 bases; unmatched junction nucleotides: 2. The germline gives CDR1 LNHDA, CDR2 SQIVND (reference sequence). The length of the CDR3 is 15 residues. As DNA, the CDR3 is TGTGCCAGTAGTATCGGGACAGGGGTCAAAAACATTCAGTACTTC. Translated, it gives CASSIGTGVKNIQYF.

The chain has TRBV19 and TRBJ1-6; 11 bases agree with TRBD1. The CDR3 sequence is 16 residues long. J gave up 8 bases and V 7 bases, and 10 bases lay outside the gene matches. The germline V gene encodes CDR1 LNHDA and CDR2 SQIVND (reference sequence). The CDR3 spells CASTSYVGQGDSPLHF. CDR3 sequence (DNA): TGTGCCAGTACCTCATACGTGGGACAGGGGGATTCACCCCTCCACTTT.

This sequence joins TRBV11-1 and TRBJ2-3, with 10 nucleotides matching TRBD1. The length of the CDR3 is 17 residues. Germline CDR1 SGHAT, CDR2 FQDESV (reference sequence). The junction had 9 bases not matched to a gene; V was cut back by 5 bases and J by 1 base. CDR3 protein: CASSMGQGLGGTDTQYF. CDR3 DNA: TGTGCCAGCAGCATGGGACAGGGGTTGGGCGGCACAGATACGCAGTATTTT.

CDR3: CASSIETEAFF. DNA of the CDR3: TGTGCCAGCAGTATTGAGACTGAAGCTTTCTTT. The chain employs TRBV6-1 and TRBJ1-1; D uncertain. Germline V gene data show CDR1 as MNHNS and CDR2 as SASEGT. The CDR3 loop spans 11 amino acids. V was cut by 5 bases and J by 5 bases, with 6 bases left in between.

The rearrangement joins TRBV29-1 to TRBJ2-5; 7 bases are a match to TRBD2. The CDR3 is 12 amino acids. The germline CDR1 and CDR2 sequences are SQVTM and ANQGSEA. V lost 7 bases and J lost 5; bases outside the gene matches: 7. This chain's CDR3 is CSGAGVRETQYF. CDR3 nucleotides: TGCAGCGGCGCGGGGGTTCGCGAGACCCAGTACTTC.

This sequence joins TRBV5-4 and TRBJ1-6, with D possibly being TRBD1 (5 bases). This CDR3 spans 15 amino acids. Trimming stripped 5 bases from V and 7 bases from J, with 16 bases between. Germline V gene lookup returns CDR1 SGHNT and CDR2 YYREEE (reference sequence). The CDR3 loop is CASRGGTAENSPLHF. The DNA for the CDR3 is TGTGCCAGCAGGGGCGGGACGGCCGAGAATTCACCCCTCCACTTT.

J is TRBJ2-7 and V is TRBV19; TRBD2 might be the D (6 bases). Germline CDR1 and CDR2: LNHDA and SQIVND (reference sequence). The V end was cut by 1 base, the J end by 3 bases, with 13 bases between. The CDR3 has 15 amino acids. CDR3 coding DNA: TGTGCCAGTAGTATAGGTACGGGGACTTACTACGAGCAGTACTTC. This translates into CASSIGTGTYYEQYF. Combining the CDR3 with reference TRBV19 and TRBJ2-7 gives the whole variable domain DGGITQSPKYLFRKEGQNVTLSCEQNLNHDAMYWYRQDPGQGLRLIYYSQIVNDFQKGDIAEGYSVSREKKESFPLTVTSAQKNPTAFYLCASSIGTGTYYEQYFGPGTRLTVT.

The V gene is TRBV15, the J gene TRBJ2-1, with D possibly TRBD1 on 5 matching bases. CDR3 size: 12 residues. V was cut by 3 bases and J by 9 bases, with 9 bases left in between. Germline V lookup: CDR1 LNHNV, CDR2 YYDKDF (reference sequence). CDR3 sequence (DNA): TGTGCCACCAGCAGTGGGGCGGCTGAGCAGTTCTTC. Translation: CATSSGAAEQFF.

This clone was recorded a few times. This rearrangement joins TRBV7-2 to TRBJ2-7; TRBD1 aligns across 11 bases. The V segment lost 5 bases and the J segment 6 bases; nucleotides outside the gene matches: 3. CDR3 size: 13 residues. Germline V CDR1 and CDR2: SGHTA, FQGNSA. CDR3 protein: CASSLGTGGEQYF. CDR3 sequence (DNA): TGTGCCAGCAGCCTCGGGACAGGGGGCGAGCAGTACTTC.